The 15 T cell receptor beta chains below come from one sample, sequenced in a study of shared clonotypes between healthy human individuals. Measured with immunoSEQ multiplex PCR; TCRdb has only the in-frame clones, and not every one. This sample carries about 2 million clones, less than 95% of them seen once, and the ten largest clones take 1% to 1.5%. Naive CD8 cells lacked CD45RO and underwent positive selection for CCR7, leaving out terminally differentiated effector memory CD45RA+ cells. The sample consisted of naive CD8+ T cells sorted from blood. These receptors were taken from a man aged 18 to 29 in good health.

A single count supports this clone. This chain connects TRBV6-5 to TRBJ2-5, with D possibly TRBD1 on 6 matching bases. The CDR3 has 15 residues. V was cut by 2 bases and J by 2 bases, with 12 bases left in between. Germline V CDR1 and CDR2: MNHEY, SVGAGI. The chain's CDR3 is CASSYAGAPQETQYF. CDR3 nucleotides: TGTGCCAGCAGTTACGCAGGGGCGCCGCAAGAGACCCAGTACTTC.

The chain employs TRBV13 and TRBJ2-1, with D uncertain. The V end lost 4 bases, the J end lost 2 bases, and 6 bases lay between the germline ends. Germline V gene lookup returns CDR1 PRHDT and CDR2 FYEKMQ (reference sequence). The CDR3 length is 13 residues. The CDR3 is CASSSSTYNEQFF. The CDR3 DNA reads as TGTGCCAGCAGCTCGTCAACCTACAATGAGCAGTTCTTC.

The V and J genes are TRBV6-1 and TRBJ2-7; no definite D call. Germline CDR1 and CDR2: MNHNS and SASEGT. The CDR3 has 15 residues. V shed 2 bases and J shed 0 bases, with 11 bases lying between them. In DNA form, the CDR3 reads TGTGCCAGCAGTGAAAGGTCCAGGAACTCCTACGAGCAGTACTTC. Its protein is CASSERSRNSYEQYF.

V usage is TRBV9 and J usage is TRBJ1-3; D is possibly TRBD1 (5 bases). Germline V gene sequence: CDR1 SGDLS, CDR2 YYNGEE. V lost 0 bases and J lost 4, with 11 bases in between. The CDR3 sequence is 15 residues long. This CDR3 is CASSVEGGTGNTIYF. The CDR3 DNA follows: TGTGCCAGCAGCGTAGAAGGAGGGACCGGAAACACCATATATTTT.

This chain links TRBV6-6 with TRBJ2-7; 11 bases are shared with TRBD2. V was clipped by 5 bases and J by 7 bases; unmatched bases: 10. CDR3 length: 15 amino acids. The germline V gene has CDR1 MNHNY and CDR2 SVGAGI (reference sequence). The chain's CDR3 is CASSLLRSGGGEQYF. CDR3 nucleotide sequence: TGTGCCAGCAGTCTTCTCCGTAGCGGGGGGGGTGAGCAGTACTTC.

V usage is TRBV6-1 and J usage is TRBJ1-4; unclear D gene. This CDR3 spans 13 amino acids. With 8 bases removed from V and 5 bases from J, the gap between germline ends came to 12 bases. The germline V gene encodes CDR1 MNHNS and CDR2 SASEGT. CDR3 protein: CASGLIGNEKLFF. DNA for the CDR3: TGTGCCAGCGGACTCATTGGCAATGAAAAACTGTTTTTT.

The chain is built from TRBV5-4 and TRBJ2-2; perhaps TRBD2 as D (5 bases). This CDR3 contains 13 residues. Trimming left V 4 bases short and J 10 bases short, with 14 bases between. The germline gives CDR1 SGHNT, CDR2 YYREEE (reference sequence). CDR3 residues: CASSTDPLAELFF. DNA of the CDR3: TGTGCCAGCAGCACGGACCCCCTAGCGGAGCTGTTTTTT.

In DNA, the CDR3 is TGTGCCAGCAGACAATCTTATGGGGCAGGTCAAGAGACCCAGTACTTC. Residues: CASRQSYGAGQETQYF. V usage is TRBV27 and J usage is TRBJ2-5; tentative D call: TRBD1 (5 bases). Per germline, CDR1 MNHEY and CDR2 SMNVEV (reference sequence). This CDR3 is built from 16 residues. With 6 bases removed from V and 2 bases from J, the gap between germline ends came to 19 bases.

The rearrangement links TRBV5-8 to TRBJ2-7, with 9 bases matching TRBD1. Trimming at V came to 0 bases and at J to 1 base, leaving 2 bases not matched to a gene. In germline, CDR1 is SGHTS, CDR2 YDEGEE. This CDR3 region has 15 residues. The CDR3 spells CASSLGQGVSYEQYF. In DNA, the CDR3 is TGTGCCAGCAGCTTGGGACAGGGGGTTTCCTACGAGCAGTACTTC.

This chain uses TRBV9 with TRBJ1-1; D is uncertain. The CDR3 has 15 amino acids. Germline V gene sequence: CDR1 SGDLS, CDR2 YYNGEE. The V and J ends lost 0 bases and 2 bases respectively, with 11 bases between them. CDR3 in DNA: TGTGCCAGCAGCGTAGTAGCTCTAGACAACACTGAAGCTTTCTTT. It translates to CASSVVALDNTEAFF.

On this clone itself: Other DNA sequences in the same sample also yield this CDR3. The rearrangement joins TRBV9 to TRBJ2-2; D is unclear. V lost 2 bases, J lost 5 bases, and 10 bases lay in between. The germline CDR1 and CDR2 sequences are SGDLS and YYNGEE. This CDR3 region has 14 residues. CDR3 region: CASSVGPGTGELFF. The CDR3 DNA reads TGTGCCAGCAGCGTTGGACCCGGAACCGGGGAGCTGTTTTTT.

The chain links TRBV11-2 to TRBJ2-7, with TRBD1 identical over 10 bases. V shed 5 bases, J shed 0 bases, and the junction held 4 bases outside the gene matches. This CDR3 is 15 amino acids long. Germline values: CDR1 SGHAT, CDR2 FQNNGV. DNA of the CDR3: TGTGCCAGCAGCGACGGGACAGGGGCCTCCTACGAGCAGTACTTC. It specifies CASSDGTGASYEQYF.

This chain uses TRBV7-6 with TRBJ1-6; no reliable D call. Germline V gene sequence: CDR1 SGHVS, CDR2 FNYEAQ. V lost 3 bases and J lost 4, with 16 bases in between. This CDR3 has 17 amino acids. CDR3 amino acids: CASSLKASRTYNSPLHF. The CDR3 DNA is TGTGCCAGCAGCTTGAAGGCATCCCGGACGTATAATTCACCCCTCCACTTT.

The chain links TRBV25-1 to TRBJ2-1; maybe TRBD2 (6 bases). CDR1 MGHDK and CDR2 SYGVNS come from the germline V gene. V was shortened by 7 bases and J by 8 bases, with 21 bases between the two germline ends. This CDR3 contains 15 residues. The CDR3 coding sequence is TGTGCCAGCAAGATCTTTGTGGAGGGGAATGATGAGCAGTTCTTC. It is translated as CASKIFVEGNDEQFF.

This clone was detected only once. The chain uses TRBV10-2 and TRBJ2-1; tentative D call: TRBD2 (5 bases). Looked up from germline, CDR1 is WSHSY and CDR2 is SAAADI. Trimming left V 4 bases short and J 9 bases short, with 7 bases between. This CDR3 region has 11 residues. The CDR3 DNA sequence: TGCGCCAGCAGTGGAGGGATTGAGCAGTTCTTC. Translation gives CASSGGIEQFF.